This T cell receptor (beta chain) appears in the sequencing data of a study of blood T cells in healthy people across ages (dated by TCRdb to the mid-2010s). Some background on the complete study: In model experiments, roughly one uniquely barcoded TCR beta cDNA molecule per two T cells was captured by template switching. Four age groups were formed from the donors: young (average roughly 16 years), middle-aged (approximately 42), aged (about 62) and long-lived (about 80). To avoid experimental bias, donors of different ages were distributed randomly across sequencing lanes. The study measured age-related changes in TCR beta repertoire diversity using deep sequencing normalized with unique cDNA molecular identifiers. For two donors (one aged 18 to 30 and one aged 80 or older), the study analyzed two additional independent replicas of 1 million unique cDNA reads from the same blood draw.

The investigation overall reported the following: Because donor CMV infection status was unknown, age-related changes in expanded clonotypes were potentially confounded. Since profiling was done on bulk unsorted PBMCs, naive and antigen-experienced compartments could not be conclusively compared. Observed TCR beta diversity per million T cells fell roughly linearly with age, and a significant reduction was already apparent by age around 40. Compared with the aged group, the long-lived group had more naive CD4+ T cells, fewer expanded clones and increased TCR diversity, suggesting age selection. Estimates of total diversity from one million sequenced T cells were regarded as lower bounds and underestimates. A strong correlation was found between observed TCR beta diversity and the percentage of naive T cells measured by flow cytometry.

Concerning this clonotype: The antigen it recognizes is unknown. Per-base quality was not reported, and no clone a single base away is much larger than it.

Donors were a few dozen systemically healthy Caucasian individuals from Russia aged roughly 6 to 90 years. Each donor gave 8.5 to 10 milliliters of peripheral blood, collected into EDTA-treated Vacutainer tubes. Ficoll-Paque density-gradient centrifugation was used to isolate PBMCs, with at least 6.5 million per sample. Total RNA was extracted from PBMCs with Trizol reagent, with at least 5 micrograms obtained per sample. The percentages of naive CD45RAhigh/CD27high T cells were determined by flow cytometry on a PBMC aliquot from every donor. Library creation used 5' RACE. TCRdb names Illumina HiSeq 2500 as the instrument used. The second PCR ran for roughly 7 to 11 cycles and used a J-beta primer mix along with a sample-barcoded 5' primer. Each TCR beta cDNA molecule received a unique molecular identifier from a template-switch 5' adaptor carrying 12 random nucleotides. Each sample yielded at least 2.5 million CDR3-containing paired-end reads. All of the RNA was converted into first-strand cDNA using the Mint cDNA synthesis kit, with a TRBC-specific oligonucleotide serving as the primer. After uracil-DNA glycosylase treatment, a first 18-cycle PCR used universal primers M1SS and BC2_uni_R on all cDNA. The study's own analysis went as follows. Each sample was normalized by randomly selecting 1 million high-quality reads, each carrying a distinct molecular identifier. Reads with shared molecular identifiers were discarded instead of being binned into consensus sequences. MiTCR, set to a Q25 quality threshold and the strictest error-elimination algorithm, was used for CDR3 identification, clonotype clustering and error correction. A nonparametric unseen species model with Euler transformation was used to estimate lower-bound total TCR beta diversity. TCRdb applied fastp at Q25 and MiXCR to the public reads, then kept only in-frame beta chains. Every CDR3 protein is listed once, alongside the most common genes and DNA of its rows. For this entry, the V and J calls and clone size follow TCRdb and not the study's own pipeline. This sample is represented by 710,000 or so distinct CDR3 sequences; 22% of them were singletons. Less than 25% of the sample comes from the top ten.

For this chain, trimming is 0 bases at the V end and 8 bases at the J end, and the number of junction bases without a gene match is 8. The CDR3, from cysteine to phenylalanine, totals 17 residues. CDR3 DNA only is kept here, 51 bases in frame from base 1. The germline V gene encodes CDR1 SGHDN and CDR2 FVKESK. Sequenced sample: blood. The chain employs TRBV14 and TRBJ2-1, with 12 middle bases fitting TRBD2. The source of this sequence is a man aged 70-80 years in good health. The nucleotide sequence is TGTGCCAGCAGCCAAGATAGGACTAGCGGGATCGGGGATGAGCAGTTCTTC. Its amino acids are CASSQDRTSGIGDEQFF.